The clone carrying this T cell receptor (beta chain) was observed a handful of times. One entry per CDR3 protein results from TCRdb running MiXCR on the 5' RACE reads. The sample records roughly 720,000 distinct CDR3 sequences, approximately 18% being singletons. This sample is drawn from a study of identical twins. This sample was shared with a second study, whose subject was T cells expressing NK-cell markers. In that study: Serological testing identified seven of the eight sequenced donors as HCMV-seropositive and one as seronegative.

The specimen was PBMCs. This TCR derives from a woman aged 18-29 years in good health.

CDR3: CASSYNRVPSYNEQFF. The CDR3 nucleotides read TGTGCCAGCAGTTATAACAGGGTCCCCTCCTACAATGAGCAGTTCTTC. V gene TRBV6-2 or TRBV6-3 combines with J gene TRBJ2-1; perhaps TRBD1 as D (6 bases). Germline loops: CDR1 MNHEY, CDR2 SVGEGT. V lost 3 bases, J lost 0 bases, and 12 bases lay in between. The CDR3 spans 16 residues.